A selection of T cell receptor beta chains follows, all from one sample in a study of shared clonotypes between healthy human individuals. The data were produced by immunoSEQ multiplex PCR, yet TCRdb's version contains in-frame clones alone and is incomplete. This table has about 1 million clones, 70% to 80% appearing once. The material sequenced was memory CD4+ T cells sorted from blood. Receptor source: a man aged 18 to 30 in good health. The CDR3 runs from the conserved cysteine through the conserved F or W. The D gene is left open where the match is weak. Rows may omit the clone size; those that give it use once, few, many or a size class.

D: -; size: -; V: TRBV7-6; J: TRBJ1-1; DNA: TGTGCCAGCAGCTTAGACCCCCAGGGACAAAACACTGAAGCTTTCTTT; CDR3: CASSLDPQGQNTEAFF
D: TRBD1; size: -; V: TRBV5-1; J: TRBJ2-1; DNA: TGCGCCAGCAGCCCAGGGGGCTACGAATACAATGAGCAGTTCTTC; CDR3: CASSPGGYEYNEQFF
D: TRBD2; size: -; V: TRBV2; J: TRBJ2-2; DNA: TGTGCCAGCAGTGCCAGCGGGGGCGCGAACACCGGGGAGCTGTTTTTT; CDR3: CASSASGGANTGELFF
D: TRBD2; size: few; V: TRBV15; J: TRBJ2-5; DNA: TGTGCCACCAGCAGAGGGACTAGCGGGGGAGGAGAGACCCAGTACTTC; CDR3: CATSRGTSGGGETQYF
D: -; size: -; V: TRBV7-2; J: TRBJ1-2; DNA: TGTGCCAGCAGCTTAGATGCCGTGGACTATGGCTACACCTTC; CDR3: CASSLDAVDYGYTF
D: -; size: -; V: TRBV6-6; J: TRBJ1-5; DNA: TGTGCCAGCAGACCTGACAGAAGCAATCAGCCCCAGCATTTT; CDR3: CASRPDRSNQPQHF
D: -; size: -; V: TRBV6-1; J: TRBJ2-2; DNA: TGTGCCACCCCGCCGGGAGCTACCGGGGAGCTGTTTTTT; CDR3: CATPPGATGELFF
D: TRBD1; size: -; V: TRBV29-1; J: TRBJ1-5; DNA: TGCAGCGTTGGACAGGGGAGGAGATGGCCCCAGCATTTT; CDR3: CSVGQGRRWPQHF
D: -; size: -; V: TRBV5-1; J: TRBJ2-3; DNA: TGCGCCAGCAGCCCCGACCGAACCAAGTACACAGATACGCAGTATTTT; CDR3: CASSPDRTKYTDTQYF
D: TRBD1; size: -; V: TRBV15; J: TRBJ1-3; DNA: TGTGCCACCAGACAGGGGATTGAGCCTGGAAACACCATATATTTT; CDR3: CATRQGIEPGNTIYF
D: TRBD1; size: many; V: TRBV19; J: TRBJ2-1; DNA: TGTGCCAGTAGTATCCGGACAGGGGAGGATGAGCAGTTCTTC; CDR3: CASSIRTGEDEQFF
D: -; size: -; V: TRBV28; J: TRBJ1-2; DNA: TGTGCCAGCATGTCGGGGTATGGCTACACCTTC; CDR3: CASMSGYGYTF
D: -; size: -; V: TRBV7-9; J: TRBJ1-5; DNA: TGTGCCAGCAGCTTAGGGGGGCGACAGCCCCAGCATTTT; CDR3: CASSLGGRQPQHF
D: TRBD1; size: -; V: TRBV5-6; J: TRBJ1-5; DNA: TGTGCCAGCAGCCAGGGGACAGGGGGCCATCAGCCCCAGCATTTT; CDR3: CASSQGTGGHQPQHF
D: TRBD2; size: -; V: TRBV9; J: TRBJ2-7; DNA: TGTGCCAGCAGCCCGCGGGGGAGCTCCTACGAGCAGTACTTC; CDR3: CASSPRGSSYEQYF
D: -; size: -; V: TRBV10-3; J: TRBJ1-4; DNA: TGTGCCATTGCAGGATCGACTAATGAAAAACTGTTTTTT; CDR3: CAIAGSTNEKLFF
D: TRBD1; size: -; V: TRBV2; J: TRBJ2-5; DNA: TGTGCCAGCAGCTTGGACAGGGGGATAGAGACCCAGTACTTC; CDR3: CASSLDRGIETQYF
D: -; size: -; V: TRBV5-4; J: TRBJ2-7; DNA: TGTGCCAGCAGCTTGGGGGGAAAACCCTACGAGCAGTACTTC; CDR3: CASSLGGKPYEQYF
D: -; size: -; V: TRBV5-1; J: TRBJ1-6; DNA: TGCGCCAGCAGCTTGTTAGCTGACAGAGGGGCACCCCTCCACTTT; CDR3: CASSLLADRGAPLHF
D: -; size: -; V: TRBV5-6; J: TRBJ2-2; DNA: TGTGCCAGCAGCTTGTTACTTCGAGACGGGGAGCTGTTTTTT; CDR3: CASSLLLRDGELFF
D: TRBD1; size: -; V: TRBV29-1; J: TRBJ1-5; DNA: TGCAGCGTTGGCATACAGGGGAACAATCAGCCCCAGCATTTT; CDR3: CSVGIQGNNQPQHF
D: -; size: -; V: TRBV2; J: TRBJ1-1; DNA: TGTGCCAGCAACCTAAGGCAGGTACCGAACACTGAAGCTTTCTTT; CDR3: CASNLRQVPNTEAFF
D: -; size: few; V: TRBV30; J: TRBJ1-1; DNA: TGTGCCTGGAGCTCTTATAGCGGGGGAACTGAAGCTTTCTTT; CDR3: CAWSSYSGGTEAFF
D: -; size: few; V: TRBV7-6; J: TRBJ2-2; DNA: TGTGCCAGCAGCTTAGAAGGCAGGGTGGACACCGGGGAGCTGTTTTTT; CDR3: CASSLEGRVDTGELFF
D: -; size: few; V: TRBV6-1; J: TRBJ1-1; DNA: TGTGCCAGCATCCTCATTGGAGGAGCTTTCTTT; CDR3: CASILIGGAFF
D: -; size: many; V: TRBV7-2; J: TRBJ1-2; DNA: TGTGCCAGCAGCTTAATGTTAGGACAGAACTATGGCTACACCTTC; CDR3: CASSLMLGQNYGYTF
D: TRBD2; size: -; V: TRBV5-1; J: TRBJ2-3; DNA: TGCGCCAGCAGCTTGGGACCGGCGGGGGGGCCAAATACGCAGTATTTT; CDR3: CASSLGPAGGPNTQYF
D: -; size: once; V: TRBV5-4; J: TRBJ1-2; DNA: TGTGCCAGCAGCCCGTCCTCTAACTATGGCTACACCTTC; CDR3: CASSPSSNYGYTF
D: -; size: -; V: TRBV5-4; J: TRBJ1-3; DNA: TGTGCCAGCAGCTTAGACCTCAACTCTGGAAACACCATATATTTT; CDR3: CASSLDLNSGNTIYF
D: -; size: -; V: TRBV27; J: TRBJ1-4; DNA: TGTGCCAGCAGTTTATCAGGGGTTGGAAAACTGTTTTTT; CDR3: CASSLSGVGKLFF
D: -; size: -; V: TRBV5-6; J: TRBJ1-2; DNA: TGTGCCAGCAGCTTGAGGGCAGGGGTGACTGGCTACACCTTC; CDR3: CASSLRAGVTGYTF
D: -; size: -; V: TRBV28; J: TRBJ1-6; DNA: TGTGCCAGCAATGGGGCTCTTCGGGATTCACCCCTCCACTTT; CDR3: CASNGALRDSPLHF
D: -; size: -; V: TRBV10-3; J: TRBJ1-2; DNA: TGTGCCATCAGCATAAACCCGACAAGTAACTATGGCTACACCTTC; CDR3: CAISINPTSNYGYTF
D: -; size: -; V: TRBV27; J: TRBJ2-5; DNA: TGTGCCAGCAGCAGGGACCTTAACTATCGGGAGACCCAGTACTTC; CDR3: CASSRDLNYRETQYF
D: TRBD2; size: -; V: TRBV5-1; J: TRBJ2-7; DNA: TGCGCCAGCAGCTTTGGACTAGAAAGCTACGAGCAGTACTTC; CDR3: CASSFGLESYEQYF
D: TRBD2; size: once; V: TRBV5-1; J: TRBJ2-7; DNA: TGCGCCAGCGGCCGGGGACTAGCGGGAGGGAAAGAGCAGTACTTC; CDR3: CASGRGLAGGKEQYF
D: -; size: -; V: TRBV18; J: TRBJ1-5; DNA: TGTGCCAGCTCACCAGGGGGGGAGTACAATCAGCCCCAGCATTTT; CDR3: CASSPGGEYNQPQHF
D: -; size: -; V: TRBV19; J: TRBJ1-1; DNA: TGTGCCAGTAGCTCCCAGACCCCGAACACTGAAGCTTTCTTT; CDR3: CASSSQTPNTEAFF
D: TRBD1; size: -; V: TRBV18; J: TRBJ1-1; DNA: TGTGCCAGCTCAGTAAGACAGGGAACGGCTGAAGCTTTCTTT; CDR3: CASSVRQGTAEAFF
D: -; size: -; V: TRBV30; J: TRBJ1-5; DNA: TGTGCCTGGAGTGTAAAGGGGCCAGGTGGATTGCAGCCCCAGCATTTT; CDR3: CAWSVKGPGGLQPQHF
D: -; size: -; V: TRBV7-9; J: TRBJ2-3; DNA: TGTGCCAGCAGCGTTAGATCTAGGGTCACAGATACGCAGTATTTT; CDR3: CASSVRSRVTDTQYF
D: -; size: -; V: TRBV25-1; J: TRBJ2-1; DNA: TGTGCCAGCAGTGAATCTAGGCAGGTCTCCTACAATGAGCAGTTCTTC; CDR3: CASSESRQVSYNEQFF
D: TRBD2; size: -; V: TRBV12-5; J: TRBJ2-1; DNA: TGTGCTAGTGGTTTTTCTTTAGGACTAGCGGGGGGGAACAATGAGCAGTTCTTC; CDR3: CASGFSLGLAGGNNEQFF
D: -; size: -; V: TRBV15; J: TRBJ1-5; DNA: TGTGCCACCAGCAGAGATCACTCCGGGGAGGGTCAGCCCCAGCATTTT; CDR3: CATSRDHSGEGQPQHF
D: TRBD2; size: -; V: TRBV7-8; J: TRBJ2-1; DNA: TGTGCCAGCAGCCTAATACTAGCGGGGAAGATCTTC; CDR3: CASSLILAGKIF
D: -; size: -; V: TRBV2; J: TRBJ2-5; DNA: TGTGCCAGCAGTACCCTTAGGCAGACCCAGTACTTC; CDR3: CASSTLRQTQYF
D: -; size: -; V: TRBV5-4; J: TRBJ2-1; DNA: TGTGCCAGCAGCTTAGGAACTCTTGACAATGAGCAGTTCTTC; CDR3: CASSLGTLDNEQFF
D: -; size: few; V: TRBV4-1; J: TRBJ2-7; DNA: TGCGCCAGCAGCTACACCGGGCCCCCTGCGGACGAGCAGTACTTC; CDR3: CASSYTGPPADEQYF
D: TRBD1; size: few; V: TRBV6-1; J: TRBJ2-7; DNA: TGTGCCAGCAGCACAGGGGCCGTTCTAGGGCAGTACTTC; CDR3: CASSTGAVLGQYF
D: -; size: -; V: TRBV7-8; J: TRBJ2-7; DNA: TGTGCCAGCAGCTTGGGGTACAGGGCCTACGAGCAGTACTTC; CDR3: CASSLGYRAYEQYF
D: TRBD2; size: once; V: TRBV5-1; J: TRBJ2-3; DNA: TGCGCCAGCAGCACGTACACTAGCGGGAGGACAGATACGCAGTATTTT; CDR3: CASSTYTSGRTDTQYF
D: TRBD2; size: -; V: TRBV4-1; J: TRBJ2-7; DNA: TGCGCCAGCAGCCAACCCACTAGCGGGAGACAACGGTGGGAGCAGTACTTC; CDR3: CASSQPTSGRQRWEQYF
D: -; size: -; V: TRBV18; J: TRBJ2-5; DNA: TGTGCCAGCTCACCACAAAGCAGAAATTACCAAGAGACCCAGTACTTC; CDR3: CASSPQSRNYQETQYF
D: -; size: -; V: TRBV18; J: TRBJ2-3; DNA: TGTGCCAGCTCACCACCCATCGGCGCTAGCACAGATACGCAGTATTTT; CDR3: CASSPPIGASTDTQYF